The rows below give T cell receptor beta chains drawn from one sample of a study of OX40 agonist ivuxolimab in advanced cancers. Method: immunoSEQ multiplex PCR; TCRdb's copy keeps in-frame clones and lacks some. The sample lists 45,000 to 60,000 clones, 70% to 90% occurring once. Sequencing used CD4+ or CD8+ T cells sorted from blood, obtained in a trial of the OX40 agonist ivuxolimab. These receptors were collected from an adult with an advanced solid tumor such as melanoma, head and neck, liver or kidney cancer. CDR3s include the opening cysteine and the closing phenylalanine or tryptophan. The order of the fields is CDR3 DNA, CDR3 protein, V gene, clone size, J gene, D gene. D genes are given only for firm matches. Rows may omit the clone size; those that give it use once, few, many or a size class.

CDR3nt: TGTGCCAGCTCACCACAAGGCATGAATGAAAAACTGTTTTTT
CDR3aa: CASSPQGMNEKLFF
v_gene: TRBV18
abundance: -
j_gene: TRBJ1-4
d_gene: -

CDR3nt: TGCGCCAGCAGCTGGTCACAGGCCTCGAGCTCCTACGAGCAGTACTTC
CDR3aa: CASSWSQASSSYEQYF
v_gene: TRBV5-1
abundance: -
j_gene: TRBJ2-7
d_gene: -

CDR3nt: TGTGCCAGCCAGGGGGGTACGAACACCGGGGAGCTGTTTTTT
CDR3aa: CASQGGTNTGELFF
v_gene: TRBV6-1
abundance: -
j_gene: TRBJ2-2
d_gene: -

CDR3nt: TGTGCCAGTAGTCTTAATACAGGGACGGGTCAGCCCCAGCATTTT
CDR3aa: CASSLNTGTGQPQHF
v_gene: TRBV19
abundance: -
j_gene: TRBJ1-5
d_gene: -

CDR3nt: TGTGCCAGCAGTGCGACAGGGGGCTCCTATAATTCACCCCTCCACTTT
CDR3aa: CASSATGGSYNSPLHF
v_gene: TRBV6-4
abundance: once
j_gene: TRBJ1-6
d_gene: TRBD1

CDR3nt: TGTGCCAGCAGCAAAGGGGGATGTTTTTACCGGGGCTCCTACGAGCAGTACTTC
CDR3aa: CASSKGGCFYRGSYEQYF
v_gene: TRBV21-1
abundance: -
j_gene: TRBJ2-7
d_gene: -

CDR3nt: TGCAGCGTTCTGACAGGCTTTAGGTCCTACGAGCAGTACTTC
CDR3aa: CSVLTGFRSYEQYF
v_gene: TRBV29-1
abundance: -
j_gene: TRBJ2-7
d_gene: -

CDR3nt: TGTGCCAGCAGCCCGGGACGGCAGAACACTGAAGCTTTCTTT
CDR3aa: CASSPGRQNTEAFF
v_gene: TRBV7-3
abundance: -
j_gene: TRBJ1-1
d_gene: -

CDR3nt: TGTGCCTGGAGTGGACAGGATAGCCGAAATGAGCAGTTCTTC
CDR3aa: CAWSGQDSRNEQFF
v_gene: TRBV30
abundance: -
j_gene: TRBJ2-1
d_gene: -

CDR3nt: TGTGCCAGCAGCTCAACAGGGGTCTTTTACGACGAGCAGTACTTC
CDR3aa: CASSSTGVFYDEQYF
v_gene: TRBV13
abundance: -
j_gene: TRBJ2-7
d_gene: TRBD1

CDR3nt: TGTGCTAGTGGTTTGTCCTTCGACGGACGGGTCTCTAGCAATCAGCCCCAGCATTTT
CDR3aa: CASGLSFDGRVSSNQPQHF
v_gene: TRBV12-5
abundance: -
j_gene: TRBJ1-5
d_gene: -

CDR3nt: TGTGCCAGCAGCTTAGGGACTAGCGGGGGCTATACGCAGTATTTT
CDR3aa: CASSLGTSGGYTQYF
v_gene: TRBV11-2
abundance: -
j_gene: TRBJ2-3
d_gene: TRBD2

CDR3nt: TGTGCCAGCAGCTCCGGACTAGCGGGGGTAAACACCGGGGAGCTGTTTTTT
CDR3aa: CASSSGLAGVNTGELFF
v_gene: TRBV7-3
abundance: -
j_gene: TRBJ2-2
d_gene: TRBD2

CDR3nt: TGTGCCAGCAGCTTGGCGACCTACGAGCAGTACTTC
CDR3aa: CASSLATYEQYF
v_gene: TRBV5-5
abundance: -
j_gene: TRBJ2-7
d_gene: -

CDR3nt: TGTGCCAGTAGCCTCAACCAGGGGGGGGCGGAATTTTACGAGCAGTACTTC
CDR3aa: CASSLNQGGAEFYEQYF
v_gene: TRBV19
abundance: once
j_gene: TRBJ2-7
d_gene: -

CDR3nt: TGTGCCAGCAAGATTCGGGGAGTCTCTCAGCCCCAGCATTTT
CDR3aa: CASKIRGVSQPQHF
v_gene: TRBV2
abundance: -
j_gene: TRBJ1-5
d_gene: -

CDR3nt: TGTGCCAGCAGCCGGCGAAGGGGCGTATCCAATGAGCAGTTCTTC
CDR3aa: CASSRRRGVSNEQFF
v_gene: TRBV11-1
abundance: -
j_gene: TRBJ2-1
d_gene: -

CDR3nt: TGTGCCAGCAGCAAACGGGGGGTGGTGGAGACCCAGTACTTC
CDR3aa: CASSKRGVVETQYF
v_gene: TRBV9
abundance: -
j_gene: TRBJ2-5
d_gene: TRBD2

CDR3nt: TGTGCCAGCAGCCAGGAGAATGACAGGGGTTATGGCTACACCTTC
CDR3aa: CASSQENDRGYGYTF
v_gene: TRBV5-4
abundance: -
j_gene: TRBJ1-2
d_gene: TRBD1

CDR3nt: TGTGCCAGCAGAGACTGGGGGGGGGACAGAAATGAAAAACTGTTTTTT
CDR3aa: CASRDWGGDRNEKLFF
v_gene: TRBV2
abundance: -
j_gene: TRBJ1-4
d_gene: TRBD1